This TCR beta chain was sequenced during a study of PD-1 blockade in classical Hodgkin lymphoma. To note about this clone: The antigen is undetermined.

Overall study findings and caveats: Researchers reported that CD4+ TCR diversity, though not CD8+, rose significantly by C4D1.

This CDR3 has 14 residues. The V end lost 0 bases, the J end lost 1 base, and 6 bases lay between the germline ends. Germline V gene data show CDR1 as MRHNA and CDR2 as SNTAGT. Produced via immunoSEQ multiplex PCR; TCRdb's table is partial and in-frame only. The sample records some 30,000 clones, about 90% being singletons. The time point is: cycle 4 day 1 (C4D1), after 6 weeks of nivolumab. Each patient relapsed following autologous stem cell transplantation, and prior brentuximab vedotin exposure differed. CD4+ T cells were purified from thawed PBMCs by negative selection. This chain joins TRBV6-4 and TRBJ1-1; unclear D gene. The sequence was collected from a human donor with classical Hodgkin lymphoma. The sequencing here drew on CD4+ T cells from blood, taken before the fourth cycle of nivolumab. The CDR3 nucleotides read TGTGCCAGCAGTGACTCTCGCAGGAACACTGAAGCTTTCTTT. This gives the protein CASSDSRRNTEAFF.